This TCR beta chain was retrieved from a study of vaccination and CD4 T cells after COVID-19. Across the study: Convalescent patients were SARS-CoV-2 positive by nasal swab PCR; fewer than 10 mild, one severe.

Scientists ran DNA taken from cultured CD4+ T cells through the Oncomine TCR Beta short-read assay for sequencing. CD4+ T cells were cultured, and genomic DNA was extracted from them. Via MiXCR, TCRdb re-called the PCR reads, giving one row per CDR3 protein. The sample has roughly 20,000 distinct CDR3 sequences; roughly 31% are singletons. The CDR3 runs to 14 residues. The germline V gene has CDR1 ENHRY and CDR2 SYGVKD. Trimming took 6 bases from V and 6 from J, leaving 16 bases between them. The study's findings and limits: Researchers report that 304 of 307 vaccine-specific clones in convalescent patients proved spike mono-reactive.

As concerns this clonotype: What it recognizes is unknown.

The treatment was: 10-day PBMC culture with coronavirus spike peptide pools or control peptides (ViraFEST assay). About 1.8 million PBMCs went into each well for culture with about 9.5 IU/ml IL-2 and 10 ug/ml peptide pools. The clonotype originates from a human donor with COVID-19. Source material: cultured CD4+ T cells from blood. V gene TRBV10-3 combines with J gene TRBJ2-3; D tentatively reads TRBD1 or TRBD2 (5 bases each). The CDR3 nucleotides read TGTGCCATCAGCCTACTAGAGGGGTTGGATACGCAGTATTTT. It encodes CAISLLEGLDTQYF.